These T cell receptor beta chains were read from a single sample in a study of CD8+CD57+ T cells in acquired aplastic anemia. A single record per CDR3 protein comes from TCRdb applying MiXCR to the reads. The table lists some 200,000 distinct CDR3 sequences, under 50% of them singletons. Sequencing was performed on sorted CD4+, CD8+, or CD8+CD57+ T cells (not recorded which) from PBMCs. The receptors stem from a human donor with aplastic anemia. The CDR3 runs from the conserved cysteine through the conserved F or W. The order of the fields is J gene, V gene, CDR3 length, clone size, D gene, CDR3 DNA, CDR3 protein. A D gene is named only where the DNA matches it firmly. Not every row has a clone size; where given, it reads once, few, many or a size class.

TRBJ1-2 | TRBV10-3 | 16 | NA | NA | TGTGCCGCAACTATCCTCAACACGGGCGGGGACTATGGCTACACCTTC | CAATILNTGGDYGYTF
TRBJ1-3 | TRBV6-1 | 19 | few | TRBD1 | TGTGCCAGCCTCAGACATGGGACAGGGGGAAATCGATCTGGAAACACCATATATTTT | CASLRHGTGGNRSGNTIYF
TRBJ1-2 | TRBV4-1 | 19 | NA | NA | TGCGCCAGCAGCCAAGATCCCGGGGAGGAGGCTGGAGTCAGCTATGGCTACACCTTC | CASSQDPGEEAGVSYGYTF
TRBJ2-5 | TRBV9 | 15 | NA | TRBD2 | TGTGCCAGCAGCGTAGGAAATAGCGGGGGGGAGACCCAGTACTTC | CASSVGNSGGETQYF
TRBJ1-1 | TRBV18 | 15 | few | NA | TGTGCCAGCTCACCGCAGAGGGGACCCCAGGATGAGGCTTTCTTT | CASSPQRGPQDEAFF
TRBJ2-2 | TRBV25-1 | 17 | NA | NA | TGTGCCAGCAGTGTCGGGTCAGGCGAGGCGGTGGCCGGGGAGCTGTTTTTT | CASSVGSGEAVAGELFF
TRBJ1-1 | TRBV7-2 | 13 | many | NA | TGTGCCAGCAGCAGGGGCATGAACACTGAAGCTTTCTTT | CASSRGMNTEAFF
TRBJ2-3 | TRBV7-9 | 12 | many | NA | TGTGCCAGCAGCTTAGAGGTGAATACGCAGTATTTT | CASSLEVNTQYF
TRBJ2-7 | TRBV7-9 | 14 | many | NA | TGTGCCAGCAGCTTAATGGCAGGGACCGGCGAGCAGTACTTC | CASSLMAGTGEQYF
TRBJ1-1 | TRBV11-3 | 14 | NA | NA | TGTGCCAGCAGCTTAGGAGGGAAGAACACTGAAGCTTTCTTT | CASSLGGKNTEAFF
TRBJ1-2 | TRBV9 | 14 | many | NA | TGTGCCAGCAGCGTCATGTCCCAGGGGATCGGCTACACCTTC | CASSVMSQGIGYTF
TRBJ2-2 | TRBV2 | 14 | many | NA | TGTGCCAGCAAAATGGTGGGGAACACCGGGGAGCTGTTTTTT | CASKMVGNTGELFF
TRBJ2-1 | TRBV10-2 | 16 | NA | TRBD2 | TGCGCCAGTATTATAGGTGCGGGGGGGGCGTACAATGAGCAGTTCTTC | CASIIGAGGAYNEQFF
TRBJ2-7 | TRBV7-2 | 14 | NA | TRBD2 | TGTGCCAGCAGCTTGGGTAGCGGGGCGGGGGAGCAGTACTTC | CASSLGSGAGEQYF
TRBJ1-2 | TRBV6-2/TRBV6-3 | 14 | many | NA | TGTGCCAGCAGTTTCAAAACAGACCTCTATGGCTACACCTTC | CASSFKTDLYGYTF
TRBJ1-5 | TRBV20-1 | 15 | many | TRBD1 | TGCAGTGCTAGAGCCTCCGGGACAGGGAGTCAGCCCCAGCATTTT | CSARASGTGSQPQHF
TRBJ1-1 | TRBV5-1 | 15 | NA | TRBD1 | TGCGCCAGCAGCGCGGGACAGGTGGCCAACACTGAAGCTTTCTTT | CASSAGQVANTEAFF